This TCR beta chain was found in a study of OX40 agonist ivuxolimab in advanced cancers. The overall study: Partial responses were observed in three patients, of whom one had hepatocellular carcinoma and two had cutaneous melanoma.

The ends were cut back, 0 bases at V and 0 bases at J, with 5 bases in the middle. The CDR3 is 13 residues long. Germline CDR1 and CDR2: GTSNPN and SVGIG (reference sequence). A remark on this clone: Its antigen is currently unknown.

Study observations and caveats: Some patients who did not respond also had low normalized T-cell clonal expansion.

Profiling relied on immunoSEQ multiplex PCR, and the TCRdb table lists in-frame clones only, not all of them. Of 30,000 or so clones in the sample, roughly 80% were seen once. V is TRBV30 and J is TRBJ1-1; D is unclear. The source material was CD4+ or CD8+ T cells sorted from blood, sampled in a trial of the OX40 agonist ivuxolimab. The clonotype originates from an adult with an advanced solid tumor such as melanoma, head and neck, liver or kidney cancer. The CDR3 bases are TGTGCCTGGAGTGTGGGGATGAACACTGAAGCTTTCTTT. Translation gives CAWSVGMNTEAFF.